This paragraph covers one T cell receptor beta chain sequence. Its specificity is not known. The record originates from a study of identical twins. Study findings and constraints: Whereas memory repertoires showed no such difference, abundant cord blood beta clonotypes carried fewer insertions. Rather than following the same donors, the conclusions depended on cross-sectional statistical analysis.

Trimming cost V 4 bases and J 3 bases, with 15 bases left between them. Per the germline V gene, CDR1 is MGHRA and CDR2 is YSYEKL. The CDR3 runs to 15 residues. Template switching added a universal primer site; cDNA carried unique molecular identifiers. TCRdb re-derived calls from the 5' RACE reads in MiXCR, one entry per CDR3 protein. Among 1.5 million to 2 million distinct CDR3 sequences listed, roughly a third were seen once. Sequenced: cord blood. This rearrangement joins TRBV4-1 to TRBJ2-5, with D maybe TRBD2 (5 bases). This sequence originates from a newborn girl in good health. CDR3 sequence: CASSPSILVEETQYF. For the CDR3, the DNA is TGCGCCAGCAGCCCGTCAATACTAGTCGAAGAGACCCAGTACTTC.